What follows are 10 T cell receptor beta chains derived from one specimen sequenced in a study of blood T cell repertoires in COVID-19. Profiled with immunoSEQ multiplex PCR; TCRdb holds only in-frame clones, not every one. The sample shows tens of thousands of clones, roughly four fifths of them seen only once. Sequences were obtained from peripheral blood. The receptors derive from a human donor in a cohort sampled during active COVID-19.

The chain recombines TRBV7-9 with TRBJ1-3; D may be TRBD1 (6 bases). CDR1 and CDR2 from the germline V gene are SEHNR and FQNEAQ (reference sequence). Trimming removed 5 bases from V and 1 base from J, with 12 bases in between. This CDR3 is 15 amino acids long. CDR3 sequence (DNA): TGTGCCAGCAGCCCACAGGGATATTCTGGAAACACCATATATTTT. Its translation: CASSPQGYSGNTIYF.

The chain combines TRBV10-3 with TRBJ1-5; no clear D gene. Trimming cost V 7 bases and J 6 bases, with 13 bases left between them. Germline V gene lookup returns CDR1 ENHRY and CDR2 SYGVKD. This CDR3 region has 13 residues. The CDR3 sequence is CAIMPTGGQPQHF. In DNA form, the CDR3 reads TGTGCCATCATGCCGACCGGCGGTCAGCCCCAGCATTTT.

V usage is TRBV9 and J usage is TRBJ1-2; 7 bases align to TRBD1. This CDR3 has 16 amino acids. V lost 0 bases and J lost 8; bases outside the gene matches: 13. In germline, CDR1 is SGDLS, CDR2 YYNGEE. CDR3 in DNA: TGTGCCAGCAGCGTAGTGGGGTCGACAGGGAGGTACGGCTACACCTTC. It translates to CASSVVGSTGRYGYTF.

The chain joins TRBV19 to TRBJ1-2; 7 bases line up with TRBD1. Germline trimming cut 8 bases from V and 4 bases from J; bases unmatched to any gene: 1. Germline loops: CDR1 LNHDA, CDR2 SQIVND (reference sequence). The CDR3 contains 11 residues. The CDR3 DNA follows: TGTGCCAGTGGACAGGTCTATGGCTACACCTTC. Protein sequence: CASGQVYGYTF.

The chain links TRBV7-6 to TRBJ2-1; 7 bases are a match to TRBD2. Losses at the gene ends were 10 bases for V and 8 bases for J; bases not matched to a gene: 14. CDR1 and CDR2 (germline): SGHVS, FNYEAQ. The CDR3 is made up of 14 amino acids. The CDR3 region is CATGWTSTIDEQFF. The CDR3 coding sequence is TGTGCCACCGGTTGGACTAGTACTATTGATGAGCAGTTCTTC.

This chain links TRBV6-6 with TRBJ1-2; possible D gene TRBD1, 6 bases. The germline V gene encodes CDR1 MNHNY and CDR2 SVGAGI (reference sequence). The CDR3 is 15 residues long. Trimming removed 3 bases at V and 1 base at J, with 12 bases between. CDR3 DNA sequence: TGTGCCAGCAGTTATCAAACACAGGGTAACTATGGCTACACCTTC. Translation: CASSYQTQGNYGYTF.

The CDR3 is CASSLDPGRLSGEQYF. The CDR3, as DNA: TGTGCCAGCAGCTTAGATCCGGGGAGGCTATCGGGCGAGCAGTACTTC. The chain carries TRBV7-2 and TRBJ2-7; tentatively, D is TRBD2 (6 bases). CDR1 is SGHTA, CDR2 FQGNSA, per germline. The V end lost 1 base, the J end lost 6 bases, and 19 bases lay between the germline ends. The CDR3 runs to 16 residues.

V usage is TRBV19 and J usage is TRBJ1-2; D gene ambiguous. The V and J ends lost 5 bases and 2 bases respectively, with 9 bases between them. CDR3 length equals 13 residues. CDR1 and CDR2 (germline): LNHDA, SQIVND (reference sequence). This chain's CDR3 is CASSLEANYGYTF. CDR3 DNA sequence: TGTGCCAGTAGTTTGGAGGCCAACTATGGCTACACCTTC.

There are a few counts of this clone. The V call is TRBV2, the J call TRBJ2-3; TRBD2 matches 7 bases. In germline, CDR1 is SNHLY, CDR2 FYNNEI. The CDR3 length is 15 residues. Trimming at V came to 6 bases and at J to 6 bases, leaving 12 bases not matched to a gene. The CDR3 DNA reads TGTGCCAGCAGGCGGGGGTTCAAGGATGTGGATACGCAGTATTTT. Residues: CASRRGFKDVDTQYF.

Only one count was recorded for this clone. The chain has TRBV5-1 and TRBJ2-7; 7 bases agree with TRBD2. The CDR3 extends over 14 amino acids. Germline CDR1 and CDR2: SGHRS and YFSETQ. With V trimmed by 2 bases and J by 1 base, 3 bases remained unmatched. The CDR3 DNA reads as TGCGCCAGCAGCTTCAGGGAGGGGTCCTACGAGCAGTACTTC. This gives the protein CASSFREGSYEQYF.